This T cell receptor (beta chain) was recorded in a study of cytotoxic CD8 clonotypes in ibrutinib-treated CLL. Study in general: Collecting the response samples happened after a median approximately 11 months of treatment, with a range of 6 to 36. Mean per-sample yields comprised around 260,000 productive templates and 80,000 to 100,000 productive rearrangements.

In its sample, this clone was seen a few times. The antigen remains unidentified. Repertoires were generated with immunoSEQ multiplex PCR, while TCRdb's copy carries only in-frame clones and drops some. In the table there are about 160,000 clones, approximately 80% of which are singletons. This CDR3 contains 13 residues. Germline V CDR1 and CDR2: MDHEN, SYDVKM. Trimming removed 8 bases from V and 7 bases from J, with 17 bases in between. General observations from the study: A rise in clonality was seen at ibrutinib response, and a fall back toward baseline was seen at progression.

The sequence came from a human donor with chronic lymphocytic leukemia. V is TRBV28 and J is TRBJ1-2; no clear D. The source material was PBMCs, sampled after 12 months of ibrutinib treatment. The CDR3: CASPAGTEGGYTF. The CDR3 DNA sequence: TGTGCCAGCCCCGCCGGAACAGAAGGTGGCTACACCTTC.